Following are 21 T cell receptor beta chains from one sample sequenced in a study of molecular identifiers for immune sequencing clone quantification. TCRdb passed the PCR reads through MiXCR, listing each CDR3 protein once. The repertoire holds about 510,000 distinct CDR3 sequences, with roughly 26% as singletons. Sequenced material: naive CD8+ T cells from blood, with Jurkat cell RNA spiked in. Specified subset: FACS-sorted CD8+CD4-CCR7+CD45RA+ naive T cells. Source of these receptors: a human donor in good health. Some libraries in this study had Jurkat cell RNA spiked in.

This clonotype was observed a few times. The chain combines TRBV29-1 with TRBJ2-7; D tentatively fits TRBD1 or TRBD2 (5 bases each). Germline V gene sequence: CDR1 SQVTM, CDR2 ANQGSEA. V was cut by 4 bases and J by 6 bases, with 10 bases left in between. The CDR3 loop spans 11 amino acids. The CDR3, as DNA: TGCAGCGTTGCCGCTGGGGGCGAGCAGTACTTC. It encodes CSVAAGGEQYF.

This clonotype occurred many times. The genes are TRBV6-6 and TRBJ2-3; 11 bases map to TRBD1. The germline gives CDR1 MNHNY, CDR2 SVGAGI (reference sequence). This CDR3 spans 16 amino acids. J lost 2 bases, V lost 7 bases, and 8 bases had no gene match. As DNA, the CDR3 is TGTGCCAGCACTTTGGGACAGGGGGATTCCACAGATACGCAGTATTTT. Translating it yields CASTLGQGDSTDTQYF.

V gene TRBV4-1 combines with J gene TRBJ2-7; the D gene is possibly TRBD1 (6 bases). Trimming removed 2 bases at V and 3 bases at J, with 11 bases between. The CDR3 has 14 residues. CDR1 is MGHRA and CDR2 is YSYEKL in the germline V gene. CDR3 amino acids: CASSQFQGNYEQYF. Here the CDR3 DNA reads TGCGCCAGCAGCCAATTTCAGGGGAACTACGAGCAGTACTTC.

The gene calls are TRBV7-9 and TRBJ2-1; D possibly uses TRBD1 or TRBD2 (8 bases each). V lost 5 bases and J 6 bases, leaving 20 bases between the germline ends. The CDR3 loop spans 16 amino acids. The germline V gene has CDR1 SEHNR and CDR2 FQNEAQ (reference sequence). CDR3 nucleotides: TGTGCCAGCAGCCAGGGGGCCGGGACTAGGCCCAATGAGCAGTTCTTC. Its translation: CASSQGAGTRPNEQFF.

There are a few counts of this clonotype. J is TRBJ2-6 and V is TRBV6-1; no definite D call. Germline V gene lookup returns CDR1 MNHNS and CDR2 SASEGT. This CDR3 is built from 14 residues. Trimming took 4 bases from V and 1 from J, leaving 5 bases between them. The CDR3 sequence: CASSAQSGANVLTF. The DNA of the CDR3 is TGTGCCAGCAGTGCTCAATCTGGGGCCAACGTCCTGACTTTC.

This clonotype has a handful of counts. CDR3 coding DNA: TGTGCCAGCAGCTACGACACCAGGGGGACGAACTATGGCTACACCTTC. Protein: CASSYDTRGTNYGYTF. The V and J genes are TRBV5-6 and TRBJ1-2; 7 bases are a match to TRBD1. J gave up 2 bases and V 3 bases, and 10 bases lay outside the gene matches. Germline assignment: CDR1 SGHDT and CDR2 YYEEEE. The CDR3 is made up of 16 amino acids.

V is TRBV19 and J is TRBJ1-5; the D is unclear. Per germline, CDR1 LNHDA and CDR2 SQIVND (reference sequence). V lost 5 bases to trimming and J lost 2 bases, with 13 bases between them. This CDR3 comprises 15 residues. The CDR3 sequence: CASSATPSGNQPQHF. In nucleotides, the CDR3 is TGTGCCAGTAGTGCGACCCCATCGGGCAATCAGCCCCAGCATTTT. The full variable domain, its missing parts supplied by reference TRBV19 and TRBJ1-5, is DGGITQSPKYLFRKEGQNVTLSCEQNLNHDAMYWYRQDPGQGLRLIYYSQIVNDFQKGDIAEGYSVSREKKESFPLTVTSAQKNPTAFYLCASSATPSGNQPQHFGDGTRLSIL.

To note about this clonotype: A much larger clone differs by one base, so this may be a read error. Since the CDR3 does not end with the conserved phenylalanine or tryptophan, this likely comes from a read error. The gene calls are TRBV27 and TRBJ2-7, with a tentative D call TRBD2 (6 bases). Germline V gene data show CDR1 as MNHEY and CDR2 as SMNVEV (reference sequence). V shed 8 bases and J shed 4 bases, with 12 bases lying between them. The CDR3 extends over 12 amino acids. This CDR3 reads CASRGGTYEQYL. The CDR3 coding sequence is TGTGCCAGCCGGGGAGGTACTTACGAGCAGTACCTC.

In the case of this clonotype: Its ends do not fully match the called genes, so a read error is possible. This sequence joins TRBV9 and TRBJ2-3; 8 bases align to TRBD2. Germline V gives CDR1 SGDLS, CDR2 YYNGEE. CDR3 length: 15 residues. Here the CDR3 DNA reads TGTGCCAGCTGCGTAGTCGGGAGGGCCCTGGATACGCAGTATTTT. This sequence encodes CASCVVGRALDTQYF.

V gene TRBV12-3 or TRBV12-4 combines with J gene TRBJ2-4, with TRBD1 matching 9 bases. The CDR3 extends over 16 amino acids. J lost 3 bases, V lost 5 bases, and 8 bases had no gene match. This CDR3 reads CASSTTGGPSKNIQYF. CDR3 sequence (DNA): TGTGCCAGCAGTACCACAGGGGGCCCCAGCAAAAACATTCAGTACTTC.

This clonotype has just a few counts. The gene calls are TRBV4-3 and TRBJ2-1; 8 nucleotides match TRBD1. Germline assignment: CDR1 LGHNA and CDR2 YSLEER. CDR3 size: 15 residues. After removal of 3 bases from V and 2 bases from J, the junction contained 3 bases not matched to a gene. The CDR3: CASSQDRVPYNEQFF. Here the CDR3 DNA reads TGCGCCAGCAGCCAGGACAGGGTTCCCTACAATGAGCAGTTCTTC.

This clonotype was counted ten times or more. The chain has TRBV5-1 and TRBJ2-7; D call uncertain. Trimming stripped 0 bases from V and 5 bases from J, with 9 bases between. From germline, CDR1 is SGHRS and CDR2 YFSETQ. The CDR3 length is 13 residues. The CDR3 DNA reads TGCGCCAGCAGCTTGGGAGGTTTTGACGAGCAGTACTTC. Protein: CASSLGGFDEQYF.

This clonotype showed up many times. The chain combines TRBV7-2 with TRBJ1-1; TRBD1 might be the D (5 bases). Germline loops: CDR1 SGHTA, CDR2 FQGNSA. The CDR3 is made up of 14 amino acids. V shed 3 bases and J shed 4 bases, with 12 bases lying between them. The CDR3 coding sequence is TGTGCCAGCAGCTTGGGTGCCCAGGGCACTGAAGCTTTCTTT. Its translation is CASSLGAQGTEAFF. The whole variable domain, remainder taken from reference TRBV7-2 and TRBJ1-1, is GAGVSQSPSNKVTEKGKDVELRCDPISGHTALYWYRQSLGQGLEFLIYFQGNSAPDKSGLPSDRFSAERTGGSVSTLTIQRTQQEDSAVYLCASSLGAQGTEAFFGQGTRLTVV.

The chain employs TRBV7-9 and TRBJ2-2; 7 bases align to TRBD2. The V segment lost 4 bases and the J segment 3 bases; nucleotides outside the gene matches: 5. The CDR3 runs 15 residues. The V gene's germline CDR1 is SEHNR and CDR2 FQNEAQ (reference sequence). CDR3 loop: CASSSGLVDTGELFF. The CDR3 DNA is TGTGCCAGCAGCTCCGGACTAGTGGACACCGGGGAGCTGTTTTTT.

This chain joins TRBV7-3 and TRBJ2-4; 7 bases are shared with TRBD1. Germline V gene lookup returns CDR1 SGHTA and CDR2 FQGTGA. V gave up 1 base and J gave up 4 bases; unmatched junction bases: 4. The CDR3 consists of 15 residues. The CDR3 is CASSLSTGEKNIQYF. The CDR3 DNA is TGTGCCAGCAGCTTAAGTACAGGGGAAAAAAACATTCAGTACTTC.

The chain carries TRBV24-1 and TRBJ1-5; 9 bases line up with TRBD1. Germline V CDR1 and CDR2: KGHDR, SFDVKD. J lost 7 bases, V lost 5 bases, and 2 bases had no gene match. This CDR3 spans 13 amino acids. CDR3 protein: CATSGQGVQPQHF. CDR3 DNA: TGTGCCACCAGTGGACAGGGGGTGCAGCCCCAGCATTTT.

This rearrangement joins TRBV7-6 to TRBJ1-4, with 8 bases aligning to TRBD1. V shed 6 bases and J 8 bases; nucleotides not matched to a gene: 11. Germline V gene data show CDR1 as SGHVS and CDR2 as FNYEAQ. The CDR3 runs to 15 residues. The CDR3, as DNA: TGTGCCAGCAGTCGCACGGACAGGGAGAGGGAAAAACTGTTTTTT. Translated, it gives CASSRTDREREKLFF.

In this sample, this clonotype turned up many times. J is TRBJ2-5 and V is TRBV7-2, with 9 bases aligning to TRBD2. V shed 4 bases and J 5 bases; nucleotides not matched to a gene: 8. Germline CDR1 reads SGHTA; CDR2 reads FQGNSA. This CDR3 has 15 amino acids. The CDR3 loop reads CASSSPGLADETQYF. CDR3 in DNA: TGTGCCAGCAGCTCGCCGGGACTAGCAGACGAGACCCAGTACTTC.

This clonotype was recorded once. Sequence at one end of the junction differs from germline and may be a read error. CDR3 protein: CSVLGLAGGYEQVF. The CDR3 DNA reads TGCAGCGTCTTGGGACTAGCGGGGGGCTACGAGCAGGTCTTC. This chain uses TRBV29-1 with TRBJ2-7; the match to TRBD2 covers 15 bases. The CDR3 is 14 amino acids. The germline gives CDR1 SQVTM, CDR2 ANQGSEA.

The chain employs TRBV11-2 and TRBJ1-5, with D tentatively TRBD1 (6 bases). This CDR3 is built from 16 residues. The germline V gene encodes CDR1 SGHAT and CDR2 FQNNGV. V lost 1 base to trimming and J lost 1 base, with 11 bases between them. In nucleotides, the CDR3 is TGTGCCAGCAGCTTAGGTTCGGGGGCAAGCAATCAGCCCCAGCATTTT. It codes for CASSLGSGASNQPQHF. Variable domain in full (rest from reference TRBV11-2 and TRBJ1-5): EAGVAQSPRYKIIEKRQSVAFWCNPISGHATLYWYQQILGQGPKLLIQFQNNGVVDDSQLPKDRFSAERLKGVDSTLKIQPAKLEDSAVYLCASSLGSGASNQPQHFGDGTRLSIL.

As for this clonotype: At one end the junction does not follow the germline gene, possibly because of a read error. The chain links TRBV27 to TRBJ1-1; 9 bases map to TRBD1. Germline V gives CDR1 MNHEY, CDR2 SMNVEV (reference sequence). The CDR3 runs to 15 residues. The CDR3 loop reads CASSFYRGRHTEAFF. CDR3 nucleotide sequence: TGTGCCAGCAGTTTCTACAGGGGGCGTCATACTGAAGCCTTCTTT.